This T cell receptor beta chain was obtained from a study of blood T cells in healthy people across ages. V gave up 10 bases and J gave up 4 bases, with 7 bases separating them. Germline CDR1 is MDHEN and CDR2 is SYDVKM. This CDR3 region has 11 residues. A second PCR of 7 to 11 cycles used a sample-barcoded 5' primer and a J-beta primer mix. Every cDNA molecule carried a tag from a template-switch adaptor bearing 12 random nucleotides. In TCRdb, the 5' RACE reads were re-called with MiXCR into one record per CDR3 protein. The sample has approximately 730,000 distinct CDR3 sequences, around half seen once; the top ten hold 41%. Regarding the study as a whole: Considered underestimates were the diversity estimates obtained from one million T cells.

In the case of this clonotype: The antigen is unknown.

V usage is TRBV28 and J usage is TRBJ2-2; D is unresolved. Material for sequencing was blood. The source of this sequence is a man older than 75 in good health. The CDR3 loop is CATARTGELFF. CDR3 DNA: TGTGCCACCGCTCGCACCGGGGAGCTGTTTTTT.